Below, 16 T cell receptor beta chains from the same sample are listed, as sequenced in a study of T cell responses to AZD1222 COVID-19 vaccine. Clones were read by immunoSEQ multiplex PCR, and TCRdb kept only the in-frame ones, dropping some. The data contain around 110,000 clones, approximately 84% of them singletons. The sequences come from peripheral blood, collected on day 0 of AZD1222 vaccination. The receptor source for this set is an adult in good health.

This rearrangement joins TRBV7-2 to TRBJ1-2; a weak D match, TRBD1 (5 bases). V was clipped by 4 bases and J by 5 bases, with 14 bases between them. Germline V gene lookup returns CDR1 SGHTA and CDR2 FQGNSA. CDR3 size: 14 residues. CDR3 in amino acids: CASSSRRGEYGYTF. The CDR3 DNA sequence: TGTGCCAGCAGCTCCCGCCGGGGGGAATATGGCTACACCTTC.

V gene TRBV18 combines with J gene TRBJ2-2; 8 bases agree with TRBD2. Germline V gives CDR1 KGHSH, CDR2 LQKENI. The CDR3 loop spans 14 amino acids. The junction had 2 bases not matched to a gene; V was cut back by 4 bases and J by 4 bases. In DNA form, the CDR3 reads TGTGCCAGCTCACGAGGACTAGCCACCGGGGAGCTGTTTTTT. Its translation: CASSRGLATGELFF.

V is TRBV28 and J is TRBJ1-6, with D unresolved. Germline lookup yields CDR1 MDHEN and CDR2 SYDVKM. With 2 bases removed from V and 4 bases from J, the gap between germline ends came to 9 bases. This CDR3 is 15 amino acids long. The CDR3 region has the DNA TGTGCCAGCAGTTTACTGAACGTTTATAATTCACCCCTCCACTTT. It yields the protein CASSLLNVYNSPLHF.

The V gene is TRBV19, the J gene TRBJ2-7; D unresolved. The germline V gene has CDR1 LNHDA and CDR2 SQIVND (reference sequence). V was cut by 1 base and J by 2 bases, with 12 bases left in between. The CDR3 consists of 15 residues. The CDR3 coding sequence is TGTGCCAGTAGTATAGCTCAGGAGCTCACCTACGAGCAGTACTTC. The encoded protein is CASSIAQELTYEQYF.

V gene TRBV7-9 combines with J gene TRBJ1-5; no definite D call. CDR3 length: 14 residues. V was cut by 1 base and J by 7 bases, with 11 bases left in between. Per the germline V gene, CDR1 is SEHNR and CDR2 is FQNEAQ (reference sequence). CDR3: CASSLDNSRQPQHF. CDR3 in DNA: TGTGCCAGCAGCTTAGACAATTCAAGGCAGCCCCAGCATTTT.

V usage is TRBV5-1 and J usage is TRBJ2-3, with D perhaps matching TRBD2 (5 bases). V lost 0 bases to trimming and J lost 1 base, with 15 bases between them. Per the germline V gene, CDR1 is SGHRS and CDR2 is YFSETQ. CDR3 length equals 17 residues. The CDR3 DNA is TGCGCCAGCAGCTTGGCCTCTAGCTGGGGTGGCACAGATACGCAGTATTTT. It translates to CASSLASSWGGTDTQYF. Drawing the rest from reference TRBV5-1 and TRBJ2-3, the complete variable domain is KAGVTQTPRYLIKTRGQQVTLSCSPISGHRSVSWYQQTPGQGLQFLFEYFSETQRNKGNFPGRFSGRQFSNSRSEMNVSTLELGDSALYLCASSLASSWGGTDTQYFGPGTRLTVL.

This chain uses TRBV27 with TRBJ2-7, with TRBD1 matching 8 bases. CDR1 is MNHEY, CDR2 SMNVEV, per germline (reference sequence). Trimming cost V 6 bases and J 6 bases; bases outside gene matches: 10. The length of the CDR3 is 14 residues. The CDR3 DNA reads TGTGCCAGCAGCGCTCTACAGGGGGTGGGCGAGCAGTACTTC. The encoded protein is CASSALQGVGEQYF.

A single count supports this clone. Other nucleotide sequences in the sample specify the same CDR3. The V call is TRBV5-1, the J call TRBJ1-1; D is unclear. The germline gives CDR1 SGHRS, CDR2 YFSETQ. The CDR3 consists of 11 residues. Trimming shortened V by 7 bases and J by 5 bases, and 9 bases separated the two germline ends. The CDR3 nucleotides read TGCGCCAGCCGCGGGGAAACTGAAGCTTTCTTT. Translation gives CASRGETEAFF.

The gene calls are TRBV4-1 and TRBJ1-2; 7 bases map to TRBD1. CDR3 size: 15 residues. Germline V lookup: CDR1 MGHRA, CDR2 YSYEKL. The junction had 6 bases not matched to a gene; V was cut back by 0 bases and J by 5 bases. This chain's CDR3 is CASSQEQGVAYGYTF. The DNA of the CDR3 is TGCGCCAGCAGCCAAGAGCAGGGGGTAGCGTATGGCTACACCTTC.

The chain employs TRBV7-9 and TRBJ1-2; weak D call: TRBD1 (5 bases). Trimming cost V 1 base and J 4 bases, with 13 bases left between them. This CDR3 has 15 amino acids. Germline-derived CDR1 and CDR2 are SEHNR and FQNEAQ (reference sequence). Here the CDR3 reads CASSLGGAGGYGYTF. CDR3 DNA sequence: TGTGCCAGCAGCTTAGGAGGGGCGGGTGGCTATGGCTACACCTTC.

The CDR3 region is CASSKRGPGELFF. The DNA for the CDR3 is TGTGCCAGCAGCAAAAGGGGACCCGGGGAGCTGTTTTTT. This sequence joins TRBV27 and TRBJ2-2; tentatively, D is TRBD1 or TRBD2 (5 bases each). The germline V and J ends were trimmed by 6 bases and 6 bases, with 11 bases remaining between them. Germline CDR1 and CDR2: MNHEY and SMNVEV (reference sequence). The CDR3 spans 13 residues.

The gene calls are TRBV28 and TRBJ2-7, with TRBD1 identical over 7 bases. CDR1 is MDHEN, CDR2 SYDVKM, per germline. The CDR3 totals 17 residues. The V gene end was trimmed by 6 bases and the J gene end by 3 bases; junction bases not matched to a gene: 17. The CDR3 spells CASRTPPAGTAFYEQYF. CDR3 in DNA: TGTGCCAGCAGAACACCGCCGGCCGGGACAGCTTTCTACGAGCAGTACTTC.

This clone came up once. The chain has TRBV7-8 and TRBJ1-3, with D uncertain. The germline V gene has CDR1 SGHVS and CDR2 FQNEAQ. Deletions cut 1 base from V and 0 bases from J, with 7 bases between. The CDR3 spans 15 residues. Here the CDR3 DNA reads TGTGCCAGCAGCTTAGATAGATACTCTGGAAACACCATATATTTT. Amino acid sequence: CASSLDRYSGNTIYF. Based on the CDR3 plus reference TRBV7-8 and TRBJ1-3, the full variable domain is GAGVSQSPRYKVAKRGQDVALRCDPISGHVSLFWYQQALGQGPEFLTYFQNEAQLDKSGLPSDRFFAERPEGSVSTLKIQRTQQEDSAVYLCASSLDRYSGNTIYFGEGSWLTVV.

The sample holds a few counts of this clone. The chain recombines TRBV30 with TRBJ2-2; the D gene is possibly TRBD1 (5 bases). The CDR3 has 12 amino acids. Germline V gene data show CDR1 as GTSNPN and CDR2 as SVGIG (reference sequence). V was trimmed by 2 bases and J by 6 bases, leaving 7 bases between them. The CDR3 DNA follows: TGTGCCTGGAGTACAGGCCCCGGGGAGCTGTTTTTT. It codes for CAWSTGPGELFF.

The CDR3 DNA reads TGTGCCAGCAGTCCCGAGGGACGGTCGCCTCGGGAGCAGTACTTC. This translates into CASSPEGRSPREQYF. This chain links TRBV28 with TRBJ2-7; tentatively, D is TRBD1 or TRBD2 (5 bases each). The CDR3 consists of 15 residues. V was trimmed by 5 bases and J by 7 bases, leaving 21 bases between them. CDR1 MDHEN and CDR2 SYDVKM come from the germline V gene.

V gene TRBV4-1 combines with J gene TRBJ1-5; D uncertain. This CDR3 spans 15 amino acids. V dropped 0 bases and J dropped 10 bases, with 16 bases sitting between them. CDR1 MGHRA and CDR2 YSYEKL come from the germline V gene. CDR3 coding DNA: TGCGCCAGCAGCCAAGAGGAGGTTCGGAGCGGCCCCCAGCATTTT. Amino acid sequence: CASSQEEVRSGPQHF.